This T cell receptor (beta chain) is from a study of CD8 T cells in Susac syndrome. TCR beta sequencing covered blood CD8+ and CD4+ T cells. The multiple sclerosis controls were treatment-naive patients with relapsing-remitting disease that was stable or active. RNA was extracted with the RNeasy kit, and a quantity of roughly 0.45 to 1 ug was reverse transcribed using random hexamers. Across 54 Vbeta and 13 Jbeta, immunoSEQ multiplex PCR amplified TCR beta CDR3. TCRdb ran MiXCR on the immunoSEQ multiplex PCR reads and lists one entry per CDR3 protein. This table has roughly 170,000 distinct CDR3 sequences, 80% to 95% appearing once. Study conclusions and caveats: An acknowledgment was made by the study that its TCR sequencing and HLA analysis involved relatively few individuals.

Notes on this clonotype: What it binds is unknown.

Germline loops: CDR1 MNHEY, CDR2 SVGAGI. Trimming took 7 bases from V and 7 from J; bases not matched to a gene: 8. The CDR3 has 14 residues. This chain joins TRBV6-5 and TRBJ2-7; TRBD1 matches 12 bases. The sample consisted of CD4+ T cells from PBMCs. This receptor was identified in a human donor with multiple sclerosis. The DNA of the CDR3 is TGTGCCAGCAACGAGGGACAGGGGGCGCGAGAGCAGTACTTC. It encodes CASNEGQGAREQYF.